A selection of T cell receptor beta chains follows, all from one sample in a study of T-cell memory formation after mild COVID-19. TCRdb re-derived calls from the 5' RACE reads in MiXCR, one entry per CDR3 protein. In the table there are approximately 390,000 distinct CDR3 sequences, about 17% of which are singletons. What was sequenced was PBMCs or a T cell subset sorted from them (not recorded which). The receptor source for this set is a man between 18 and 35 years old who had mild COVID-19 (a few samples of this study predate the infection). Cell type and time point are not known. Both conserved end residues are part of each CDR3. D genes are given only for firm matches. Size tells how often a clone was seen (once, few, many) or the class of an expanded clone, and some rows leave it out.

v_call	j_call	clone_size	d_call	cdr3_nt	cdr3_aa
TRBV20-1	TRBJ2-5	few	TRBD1	TGCAGTGCTCGTGGACAGGAACAAGAGACCCAGTACTTC	CSARGQEQETQYF
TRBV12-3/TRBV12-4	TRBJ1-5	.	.	TGTGCCAGCAGTTTTAATCGGGGAAATCAGCCCCAGCATTTT	CASSFNRGNQPQHF
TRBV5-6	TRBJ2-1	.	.	TGTGCCAGCAGCTTCGGGGATCCCTACAATGAGCAGTTCTTC	CASSFGDPYNEQFF
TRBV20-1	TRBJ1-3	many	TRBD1	TGCAGTGCTACACAGGGGGCAGGAAACACCATATATTTT	CSATQGAGNTIYF
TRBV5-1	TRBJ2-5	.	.	TGCGCCAGCAGCTCCGGACAGACAGAAGAGACCCAGTACTTC	CASSSGQTEETQYF
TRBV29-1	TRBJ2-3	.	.	TGCAGCGTTGGAATAGGGCTTCAGACAGATACGCAGTATTTT	CSVGIGLQTDTQYF
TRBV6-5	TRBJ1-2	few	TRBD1	TGTGCCAGCAGTTATCGCCCCGGGACAGGCGATATAAACTATGGCTACACCTTC	CASSYRPGTGDINYGYTF
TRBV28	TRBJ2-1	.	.	TGTGCCAGCAGGTATTACAGAAATGAGCAGTTCTTC	CASRYYRNEQFF
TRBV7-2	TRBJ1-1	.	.	TGTGCCAGCAGCTACCCTGAGGGAGATGTTTTCTTT	CASSYPEGDVFF
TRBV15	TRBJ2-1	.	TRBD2	TGTGCCACCAGCAGAGACCAGCGGGGGAGCTCCTACAATGAGCAGTTCTTC	CATSRDQRGSSYNEQFF
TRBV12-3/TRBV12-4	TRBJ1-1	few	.	TGTGCCAGCAGTCTCCCTCGGGTGAGCACTGAAGCTTTCTTT	CASSLPRVSTEAFF
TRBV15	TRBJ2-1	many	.	TGTGCCACCAGCGCCCACGGGGGTGATCCCTACAATGAGCAGTTCTTC	CATSAHGGDPYNEQFF
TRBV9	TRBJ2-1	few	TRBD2	TGTGCCAGCAGCCCCTTGGGACTAGAAGGAAATGAGCAGTTCTTC	CASSPLGLEGNEQFF
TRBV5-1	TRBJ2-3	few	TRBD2	TGCGCCAGCAGCCTATCAGCGGGGGGATACACAGATACGCAGTATTTT	CASSLSAGGYTDTQYF
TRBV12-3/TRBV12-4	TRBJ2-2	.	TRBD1	TGTGCCAGCAGTTCTGGGACAGGGGTATGGACCGGGGAGCTGTTTTTT	CASSSGTGVWTGELFF
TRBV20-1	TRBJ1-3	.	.	TGCAGTGCTAGCGGGACAACTGGAAACACCATATATTTT	CSASGTTGNTIYF
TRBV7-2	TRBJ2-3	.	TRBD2	TGTGCCAGCACCCAGCGGGGGGGCGTGGATACGCAGTATTTT	CASTQRGGVDTQYF
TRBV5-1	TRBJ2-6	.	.	TGCGCCAGCAGCCGCGGCAGGGAAGAGGAAGGGTCTGGGGCCAACGTCCTGACTTTC	CASSRGREEEGSGANVLTF
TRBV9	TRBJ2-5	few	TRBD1	TGTGCCAGCAGCGTCACCCCCGGACAGACAGGGGAGACCCAGTACTTC	CASSVTPGQTGETQYF
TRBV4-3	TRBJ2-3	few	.	TGCGCCAGCAGCCAAGGGACAGACAGCACAGATACGCAGTATTTT	CASSQGTDSTDTQYF
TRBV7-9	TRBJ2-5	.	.	TGTGCCAGCAGCTTAGATGGTCGGCTCGCCAGGACCCAGTACTTC	CASSLDGRLARTQYF
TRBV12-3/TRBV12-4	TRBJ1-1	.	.	TGTGCCAGCAGTTATAATGGGCGCACTGAAGCTTTCTTT	CASSYNGRTEAFF
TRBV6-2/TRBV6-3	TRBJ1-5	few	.	TGTGCCAGCAGTTACCGCCAGGAGTACAATCAGCCCCAGCATTTT	CASSYRQEYNQPQHF
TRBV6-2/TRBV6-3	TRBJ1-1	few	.	TGTGCCAGCAGTTTGACCACAAACACTGAAGCTTTCTTT	CASSLTTNTEAFF
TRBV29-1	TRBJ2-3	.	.	TGCAGCGTTGCGGACAGAGCTAGCACAGATACGCAGTATTTT	CSVADRASTDTQYF
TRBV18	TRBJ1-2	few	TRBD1	TGTGCCAGCTCACCTTGGGACAGGGGATATGGCTACACCTTC	CASSPWDRGYGYTF
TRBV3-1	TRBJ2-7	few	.	TGTGCCAGCAGCGACAGGTCTGGTTCCGAGCAGTACTTC	CASSDRSGSEQYF
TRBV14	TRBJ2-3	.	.	TGTGCCAGCAGCCGGGACTATACGCAGTATTTT	CASSRDYTQYF